The TCR beta chain described here comes from a study of blood T cell repertoires in COVID-19. Study-wide background: Collection of acute and convalescent COVID-19 samples took place in the United States, Italy and Spain. In each case, the material was cDNA or gDNA derived from T cells, B-cell-depleted T cells, or PBMCs.

Per the original data handling: Scientists estimated how many nucleated cells there were by amplifying reference gene primers. Using immunoSEQ multiplex PCR, the repertoire was profiled, and TCRdb retains in-frame clones only, with some absent. Clone size and V and J calls were adopted from that table, with D and trimming inferred from the DNA. In the table there are some 140,000 clones, around 87% of which are singletons. Per germline, CDR1 SGHNT and CDR2 YYREEE (reference sequence). This CDR3 contains 15 residues. With 0 bases removed from V and 3 bases from J, the gap between germline ends came to 13 bases.

The receptor was derived from a woman aged 45-65 years who had recovered from COVID-19. The sequencing sample was made of peripheral blood. The rearrangement uses TRBV5-4 and TRBJ2-7, with TRBD2 as a possible D gene (7 bases). CDR3 coding DNA: TGTGCCAGCAGCTTGGTCGGGGGAGGGGGCTACGAGCAGTACTTC. It specifies CASSLVGGGGYEQYF.